A single TCR beta chain is shown here with its context. What it recognizes is unknown. Sample barcodes and UMIs were carried by the TCR alpha and TCR beta cDNA libraries that 5'RACE generated with constant-segment primers. One entry per CDR3 protein, called by TCRdb with MiXCR from the 5' RACE reads. The data show roughly 170,000 distinct CDR3 sequences, roughly 18% seen once. This record belongs to a study of T-cell memory formation after mild COVID-19. Whole-study results and caveats: CD4+ bias marked clones expanding day 15 to 37, unlike balanced contracting clones. Memory cells collected pre-infection included some clones that later responded, suggesting cross-reactive memory joined.

The germline CDR1 and CDR2 sequences are DFQATT and SNEGSKA (reference sequence). This CDR3 is built from 13 residues. V dropped 1 base and J dropped 3 bases, with 9 bases sitting between them. The gene calls are TRBV20-1 and TRBJ1-1; TRBD1 might be the D (6 bases). Source material: PBMCs or a T cell subset sorted from them (not recorded which). The clonotype was recovered from a man between 18 and 29 years old who had mild COVID-19 (a few samples of this study predate the infection). Cell type and time point are not known. The CDR3: CSARAGGHTEAFF. CDR3 sequence (DNA): TGCAGTGCTAGAGCTGGGGGCCACACTGAAGCTTTCTTT.